This entry lists 21 T cell receptor beta chains sequenced from one sample in a study of identical twins. TCRdb reprocessed the 5' RACE reads with MiXCR, giving one entry per CDR3 protein. The table shows hundreds of thousands of distinct CDR3 sequences, with 7.5% occurring only once. Separately, the same data were catalogued under a study of yellow fever vaccine responses in identical twins.

The sample was memory (CD45RO+) T cells sorted from blood. These receptors originate from a woman aged 18-29 years in good health.

The chain employs TRBV4-3 and TRBJ1-2; D is perhaps TRBD1 (6 bases). The germline CDR1 and CDR2 sequences are LGHNA and YSLEER. The CDR3 contains 15 residues. V gave up 0 bases and J gave up 11 bases, with 19 bases separating them. The CDR3 here is CASSQETGLSAGYTF. The CDR3 DNA reads TGCGCCAGCAGCCAAGAAACAGGGTTGTCTGCGGGATACACCTTC.

The gene calls are TRBV5-1 and TRBJ2-7; D perhaps matches TRBD1 (6 bases). V was trimmed by 0 bases and J by 6 bases, leaving 13 bases between them. The CDR3 runs to 14 residues. CDR1 and CDR2 (germline): SGHRS, YFSETQ. CDR3 in amino acids: CASSLGDRSSEQYF. The CDR3 DNA is TGCGCCAGCAGCTTGGGAGACAGGAGTTCCGAGCAGTACTTC.

Regarding this clonotype: This may be a read error, as it is one base from a much larger clone. The rearrangement links TRBV6-5 to TRBJ2-1, with TRBD1 matching over 9 bases. CDR1 MNHEY and CDR2 SVGAGI come from the germline V gene. The CDR3 runs 16 residues. The CDR3 sequence is CASCYSNRGPTNEQFF. Here the CDR3 DNA reads TGTGCCAGCTGTTACTCGAACAGGGGGCCCACCAATGAGCAGTTCTTC.

This clonotype was recorded at least ten times. The rearrangement uses TRBV5-1 and TRBJ2-3, with 8 bases that match TRBD2. CDR3 length equals 15 residues. J lost 0 bases, V lost 2 bases, and 2 bases had no gene match. Per the germline V gene, CDR1 is SGHRS and CDR2 is YFSETQ. The CDR3 region has the DNA TGCGCCAGCAGCTTACTAGCGGACAGCACAGATACGCAGTATTTT. This encodes CASSLLADSTDTQYF.

V is TRBV20-1 and J is TRBJ2-7; D possibly corresponds to TRBD2 (8 bases). V gave up 4 bases and J gave up 7 bases, with 26 bases separating them. The CDR3 sequence is 16 residues long. Germline V gene data show CDR1 as DFQATT and CDR2 as SNEGSKA (reference sequence). The chain's CDR3 is CSATGGRAGGLQEQYF. CDR3 nucleotides: TGCAGTGCTACAGGGGGTAGGGCGGGAGGTTTACAGGAGCAGTACTTC.

This clonotype was seen a few times. This chain connects TRBV5-1 to TRBJ1-2; 9 bases align to TRBD1. Germline V gene sequence: CDR1 SGHRS, CDR2 YFSETQ. This CDR3 has 15 residues. J lost 4 bases, V lost 5 bases, and 9 bases had no gene match. CDR3: CASREGQGRVYGYTF. The DNA for the CDR3 is TGCGCCAGCAGAGAGGGACAGGGTCGAGTCTATGGCTACACCTTC.

This clonotype appeared many times. The chain links TRBV5-6 to TRBJ2-7; 7 nucleotides agree with TRBD1. J was trimmed by 2 bases and V by 2 bases; bases with no gene match: 4. The CDR3 loop spans 14 amino acids. Germline V CDR1 and CDR2: SGHDT, YYEEEE. The CDR3 DNA reads as TGTGCCAGCAGCTTCCGGGACAGAACCTACGAGCAGTACTTC. Its translation: CASSFRDRTYEQYF.

This clonotype was counted at least ten times. V usage is TRBV4-3 and J usage is TRBJ2-1, with D maybe TRBD2 (5 bases). Germline CDR1 reads LGHNA; CDR2 reads YSLEER. This CDR3 has 17 residues. V gave up 0 bases and J gave up 4 bases, with 16 bases separating them. This CDR3 is CASSQDLADSPYNEQFF. The CDR3 DNA follows: TGCGCCAGCAGCCAAGATCTCGCGGACTCGCCTTACAATGAGCAGTTCTTC.

V is TRBV11-2 and J is TRBJ2-1, with D possibly being TRBD1 (6 bases). The germline gives CDR1 SGHAT, CDR2 FQNNGV. The CDR3 length is 16 residues. The V gene lost 1 base and the J gene lost 4 bases, with 14 bases spanning the gap. The CDR3 reads CASSLVQGMGYNEQFF. As DNA, the CDR3 is TGTGCCAGCAGCTTAGTACAGGGCATGGGATACAATGAGCAGTTCTTC.

The chain joins TRBV28 to TRBJ2-7; D unresolved. Germline V lookup: CDR1 MDHEN, CDR2 SYDVKM. This CDR3 has 14 residues. V was pared by 1 base and J by 6 bases, with 13 bases between. The CDR3 region has the DNA TGTGCCAGCAGTTTATCGAAGTCGGGTAGCGAGCAGTACTTC. Translated, it gives CASSLSKSGSEQYF.

The chain carries TRBV11-2 and TRBJ2-6, with TRBD1 matching 9 bases. Germline V CDR1 and CDR2: SGHAT, FQNNGV. CDR3 length: 18 amino acids. Trimming at V came to 6 bases and at J to 2 bases, leaving 11 bases not matched to a gene. The CDR3 sequence: CASRPLTGGKAGANVLTF. DNA for the CDR3: TGTGCCAGCAGACCCCTGACAGGGGGAAAAGCTGGGGCCAACGTCCTGACTTTC.

The chain uses TRBV7-3 and TRBJ2-7, with TRBD2 as a possible D gene (5 bases). This CDR3 spans 12 amino acids. From germline, CDR1 is SGHTA and CDR2 FQGTGA. V lost 5 bases to trimming and J lost 5 bases, with 10 bases between them. The CDR3 reads CASSHPGNEQYF. The DNA of the CDR3 is TGTGCCAGCAGCCACCCGGGGAACGAGCAGTACTTC.

The chain joins TRBV19 to TRBJ2-1, with 9 bases identical to TRBD1. The CDR3 is 15 amino acids. Trimming cost V 9 bases and J 2 bases; bases outside gene matches: 8. Germline CDR1 LNHDA, CDR2 SQIVND (reference sequence). The CDR3 loop is CASSWDRETYNEQFF. The CDR3 nucleotides read TGTGCCAGCTCTTGGGACAGGGAAACCTACAATGAGCAGTTCTTC. The complete variable domain, with remaining parts taken from reference TRBV19 and TRBJ2-1, reads DGGITQSPKYLFRKEGQNVTLSCEQNLNHDAMYWYRQDPGQGLRLIYYSQIVNDFQKGDIAEGYSVSREKKESFPLTVTSAQKNPTAFYLCASSWDRETYNEQFFGPGTRLTVL.

In its sample, this clonotype was seen many times. The chain joins TRBV4-2 to TRBJ2-5; D is unclear. The CDR3 totals 13 residues. Trimming took 0 bases from V and 1 from J, leaving 3 bases between them. CDR1 and CDR2 from the germline V gene are LGHNA and YNFKEQ. The CDR3 sequence is CASSQDSQETQYF. CDR3 nucleotides: TGTGCCAGCAGCCAAGACTCCCAAGAGACCCAGTACTTC.

V is TRBV25-1 and J is TRBJ2-7; D is unclear. This CDR3 contains 19 residues. Germline CDR1 and CDR2: MGHDK and SYGVNS. Trimming took 0 bases from V and 2 from J, leaving 23 bases between them. CDR3 bases: TGTGCCAGCAGTGAATATAATAGGCTCTGGGCTTCTAAAACCTACGAGCAGTACTTC. As protein: CASSEYNRLWASKTYEQYF.

This chain connects TRBV20-1 to TRBJ2-5; 11 nucleotides match TRBD1. With V trimmed by 2 bases and J by 2 bases, 13 bases remained unmatched. The CDR3 length is 18 residues. Germline lookup yields CDR1 DFQATT and CDR2 SNEGSKA (reference sequence). CDR3 coding DNA: TGCAGTGCTAGAATAACGAAACGGGACAGGGGGGAGCAAGAGACCCAGTACTTC. Translation: CSARITKRDRGEQETQYF.

The table lists this clonotype with a few counts. The chain's CDR3 is CSARDLETQYF. The CDR3, as DNA: TGCAGTGCTAGAGATCTTGAGACCCAGTACTTC. The chain couples TRBV20-1 to TRBJ2-5, with D uncertain. CDR3 length: 11 residues. V lost 0 bases and J 5 bases, leaving 4 bases between the germline ends. Per germline, CDR1 DFQATT and CDR2 SNEGSKA (reference sequence).

This clonotype came up many times. This CDR3 is CASSGRWTSGGSSSYNEQFF. DNA of the CDR3: TGTGCCAGCAGCGGTCGTTGGACTAGCGGGGGGTCGAGCTCCTACAATGAGCAGTTCTTC. The chain uses TRBV9 and TRBJ2-1; 14 bases fit TRBD2. CDR3 length equals 20 residues. Germline trimming cut 3 bases from V and 0 bases from J; bases unmatched to any gene: 11. Germline-derived CDR1 and CDR2 are SGDLS and YYNGEE.

This clonotype was seen a few times. The chain joins TRBV5-1 to TRBJ1-6; D is uncertain. This CDR3 region has 15 residues. From germline, CDR1 is SGHRS and CDR2 YFSETQ. Trimming stripped 0 bases from V and 6 bases from J, with 10 bases between. The CDR3 DNA follows: TGCGCCAGCAGCTTGGATCAGTCCCTTAATTCACCCCTCCACTTT. Amino acid sequence: CASSLDQSLNSPLHF.

The sample holds one count of this clonotype. A much larger clone is a single base away; this may be a read error. The chain recombines TRBV14 with TRBJ2-6; D perhaps matches TRBD2 (5 bases). V lost 2 bases, J lost 3 bases, and 17 bases lay in between. This CDR3 has 18 residues. CDR1 is SGHDN, CDR2 FVKESK, per germline. CDR3 nucleotide sequence: TGTGCCAGCAGCCAATTCCGGACTTCCAGATTTGGGGCCAACGTCCTGACTTTC. This encodes CASSQFRTSRFGANVLTF.

This clonotype was detected ten times or more. V and J are TRBV6-2 or TRBV6-3 and TRBJ2-7; TRBD2 is a possible D gene (6 bases). The germline V and J ends were trimmed by 4 bases and 11 bases, with 21 bases remaining between them. CDR1 is MNHEY and CDR2 is SVGEGT in the germline V gene. CDR3 length: 14 amino acids. This CDR3 is CASSSTGVGGVKYF. The CDR3 nucleotides are TGTGCCAGCAGTTCCACCGGTGTCGGGGGAGTCAAGTACTTC.